This TCR beta chain was found in a study of CD8+ T cells in alopecia areata. TCR sequencing used cDNA made by reverse transcription of extracted RNA. The method was immunoSEQ multiplex PCR; TCRdb's version includes in-frame clones alone and lacks a portion of them. The sample gives 150,000 to 200,000 clones, 64% of which show up once; 1.3% is in the top ten. Treatment noted: oral pan-JAK inhibitor, 5-10 mg twice daily. This sample comprised CD4+ T cells sorted from blood, obtained around week 50, from a patient treated with tofacitinib. This clonotype was obtained from a human donor with alopecia areata.

CDR3 bases: TGTGCCTGGAGTGTACTAGCGGGGACACAGTACTTC. Its protein product is CAWSVLAGTQYF. This chain links TRBV30 with TRBJ2-7; 10 bases match TRBD2. V shed 0 bases and J 10 bases; nucleotides not matched to a gene: 3. Germline CDR1 GTSNPN, CDR2 SVGIG (reference sequence). This CDR3 spans 12 amino acids.